The present entry profiles one T cell receptor (beta chain) with its context. Its matching antigen is unknown. These data belong to a study of cytomegalovirus exposure and HLA in healthy donors. Points from the study as a whole: Presence/absence analyses supposed approximately even sequencing depth among donors. What a later analysis showed was that several of the most significant clusters appeared linked to common viral pathogens. A highly shared variant cluster was judged a likely technical artifact.

The study ran its PCR with 60 Vbeta and 13 Jbeta primers. The protocol was immunoSEQ multiplex PCR, while the TCRdb copy is restricted to in-frame clones and leaves out a portion. The sample includes some 190,000 clones, approximately 85% of them seen just once. Germline lookup yields CDR1 MGHRA and CDR2 YSYEKL. This CDR3 spans 16 amino acids. The trim removed 0 bases at V and 5 bases at J, leaving 6 bases unmatched. The genes are TRBV4-1 and TRBJ2-1, with TRBD2 identical over 8 bases. Sequenced input: PBMCs. This receptor was identified in a man between 18 and 35 years old in good health and CMV-seronegative. The CDR3 protein is CASSQDPGGLDNEQFF. As DNA, the CDR3 is TGCGCCAGCAGCCAAGATCCGGGGGGGCTTGACAATGAGCAGTTCTTC.